Presented here are 8 T cell receptor beta chains from one specimen sequenced in a study of T cells after yellow fever vaccination. TCRdb re-called the 5' RACE reads through MiXCR, storing one row per CDR3 protein. The sample holds about 340,000 distinct CDR3 sequences, under 15% seen once. This specimen consisted of CD4+ T cells sorted from PBMCs, obtained 15 days after the yellow fever booster vaccination. The receptors were sampled from a man younger than 35 who received the YFV17D yellow fever vaccine.

This clonotype occurred a few times. The chain combines TRBV5-1 with TRBJ1-2; D is undetermined. The CDR3 runs to 14 residues. Between the trimmed V and J ends, which lost 4 bases and 8 bases, there was a span of 18 bases. Germline CDR1 reads SGHRS; CDR2 reads YFSETQ. CDR3 DNA sequence: TGCGCCAGCAGCCCCATCCTAACGGGGTTGGGCTACACCTTC. Its translation: CASSPILTGLGYTF.

In this sample, this clonotype turned up many times. The V and J genes are TRBV6-5 and TRBJ1-6; no reliable D call. Germline lookup yields CDR1 MNHEY and CDR2 SVGAGI. V was clipped by 2 bases and J by 7 bases, with 9 bases between them. This CDR3 is built from 14 residues. CDR3 in amino acids: CASSYGQRNSPLHF. DNA of the CDR3: TGTGCCAGCAGTTACGGGCAGCGAAATTCACCCCTCCACTTT.

Written as DNA, the CDR3 is TGCAGTGCTACGGGGGTCTACACTGAAGCTTTCTTT. It encodes CSATGVYTEAFF. The chain couples TRBV20-1 to TRBJ1-1; D might be TRBD1 (5 bases). The CDR3 loop spans 12 amino acids. V was cut by 4 bases and J by 3 bases, with 9 bases left in between. Germline values: CDR1 DFQATT, CDR2 SNEGSKA (reference sequence).

This sequence joins TRBV27 and TRBJ1-2; perhaps TRBD1 as D (6 bases). Germline V gene lookup returns CDR1 MNHEY and CDR2 SMNVEV (reference sequence). This CDR3 comprises 14 residues. Trimming pared 6 bases from V and 5 bases from J, leaving 16 bases between. The CDR3 spells CASRATGPVYGYTF. CDR3 DNA sequence: TGTGCCAGCAGGGCGACAGGACCAGTTTATGGCTACACCTTC.

The chain combines TRBV19 with TRBJ1-6, with 7 bases aligning to TRBD1. Trimming took 5 bases from V and 4 from J; bases not matched to a gene: 2. The germline CDR1 and CDR2 sequences are LNHDA and SQIVND (reference sequence). CDR3 length: 14 residues. The CDR3 nucleotides read TGTGCCAGTAGTGTGACAGGGTATAATTCACCCCTCCACTTT. It codes for CASSVTGYNSPLHF. Full variable domain (rest looked up from reference TRBV19 and TRBJ1-6): DGGITQSPKYLFRKEGQNVTLSCEQNLNHDAMYWYRQDPGQGLRLIYYSQIVNDFQKGDIAEGYSVSREKKESFPLTVTSAQKNPTAFYLCASSVTGYNSPLHFGNGTRLTVT.

The rearrangement joins TRBV6-5 to TRBJ2-2; 7 bases line up with TRBD1. The germline CDR1 and CDR2 sequences are MNHEY and SVGAGI. CDR3 size: 16 residues. Trimming took 1 base from V and 0 from J; bases not matched to a gene: 2. The CDR3 DNA follows: TGTGCCAGCAGTTACTGGGGACAGCCGAACACCGGGGAGCTGTTTTTT. This gives the protein CASSYWGQPNTGELFF.

This chain uses TRBV7-2 with TRBJ1-6; D gene uncertain. V was trimmed by 2 bases and J by 8 bases, leaving 10 bases between them. This CDR3 comprises 14 residues. Germline V lookup: CDR1 SGHTA, CDR2 FQGNSA. The DNA for the CDR3 is TGTGCCAGCAGCTTATTGGCGTCTGATTCACCCCTCCACTTT. Protein: CASSLLASDSPLHF.

The genes are TRBV9 and TRBJ1-2; a possible D gene is TRBD1 (5 bases). CDR1 and CDR2 from the germline V gene are SGDLS and YYNGEE. V shed 4 bases and J shed 4 bases, with 11 bases lying between them. CDR3 length equals 13 residues. CDR3 loop: CASSPRTSYGYTF. The CDR3 region has the DNA TGTGCCAGCAGCCCCCGGACAAGCTATGGCTACACCTTC.